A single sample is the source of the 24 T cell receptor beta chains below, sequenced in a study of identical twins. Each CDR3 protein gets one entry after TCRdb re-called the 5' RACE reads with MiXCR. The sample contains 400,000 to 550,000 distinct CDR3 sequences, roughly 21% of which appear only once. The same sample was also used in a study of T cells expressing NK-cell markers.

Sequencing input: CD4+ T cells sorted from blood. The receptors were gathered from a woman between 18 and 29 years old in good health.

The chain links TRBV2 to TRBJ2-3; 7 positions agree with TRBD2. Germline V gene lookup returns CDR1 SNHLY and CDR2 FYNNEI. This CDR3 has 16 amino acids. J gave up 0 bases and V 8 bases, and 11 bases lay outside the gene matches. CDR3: CASFEKRGPSTDTQYF. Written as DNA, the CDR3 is TGTGCCAGCTTCGAAAAGCGGGGACCTAGCACAGATACGCAGTATTTT.

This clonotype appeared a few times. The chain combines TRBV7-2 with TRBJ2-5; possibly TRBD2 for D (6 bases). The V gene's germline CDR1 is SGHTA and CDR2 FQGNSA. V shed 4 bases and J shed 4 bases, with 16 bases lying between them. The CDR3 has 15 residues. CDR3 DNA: TGTGCCAGCAGCTCCCGGGGGAGCGGAACAGAGACCCAGTACTTC. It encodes CASSSRGSGTETQYF.

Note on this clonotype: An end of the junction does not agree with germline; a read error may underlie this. The CDR3 is CATSRARLANDQFF. Here the CDR3 DNA reads TGTGCCACCAGCAGAGCCCGACTAGCTAATGACCAGTTCTTC. V is TRBV15 and J is TRBJ2-1, with 7 bases that match TRBD2. CDR1 LNHNV and CDR2 YYDKDF come from the germline V gene (reference sequence). This CDR3 contains 14 residues.

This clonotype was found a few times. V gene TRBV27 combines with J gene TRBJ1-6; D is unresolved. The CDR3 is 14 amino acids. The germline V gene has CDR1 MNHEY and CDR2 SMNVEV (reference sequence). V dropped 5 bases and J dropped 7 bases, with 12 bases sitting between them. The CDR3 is CASSNYPGNSPLHF. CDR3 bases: TGTGCCAGCAGTAACTACCCCGGGAATTCACCCCTCCACTTT.

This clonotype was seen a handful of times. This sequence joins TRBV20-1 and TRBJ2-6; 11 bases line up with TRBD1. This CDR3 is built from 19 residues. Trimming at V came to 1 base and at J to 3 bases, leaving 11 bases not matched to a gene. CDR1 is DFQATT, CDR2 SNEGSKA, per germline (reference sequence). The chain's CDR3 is CSARGFGTGGFGGANVLTF. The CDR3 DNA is TGCAGTGCTAGAGGATTCGGGACAGGGGGTTTTGGTGGGGCCAACGTCCTGACTTTC.

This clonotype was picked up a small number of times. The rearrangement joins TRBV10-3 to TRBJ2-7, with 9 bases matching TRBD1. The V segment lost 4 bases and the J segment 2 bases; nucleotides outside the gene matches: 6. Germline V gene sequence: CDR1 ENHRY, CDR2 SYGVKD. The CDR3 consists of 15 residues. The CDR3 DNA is TGTGCCATCAGTGGCCCTCGACAGGGGGCCTACGAGCAGTACTTC. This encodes CAISGPRQGAYEQYF.

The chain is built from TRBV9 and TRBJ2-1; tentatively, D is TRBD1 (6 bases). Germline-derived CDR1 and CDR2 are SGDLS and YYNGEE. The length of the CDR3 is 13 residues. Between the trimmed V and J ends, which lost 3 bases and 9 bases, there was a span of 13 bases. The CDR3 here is CASSERTGPEQFF. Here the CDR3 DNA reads TGTGCCAGCAGCGAGAGAACAGGGCCTGAGCAGTTCTTC. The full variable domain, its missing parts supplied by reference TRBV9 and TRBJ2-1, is DSGVTQTPKHLITATGQRVTLRCSPRSGDLSVYWYQQSLDQGLQFLIQYYNGEERAKGNILERFSAQQFPDLHSELNLSSLELGDSALYFCASSERTGPEQFFGPGTRLTVL.

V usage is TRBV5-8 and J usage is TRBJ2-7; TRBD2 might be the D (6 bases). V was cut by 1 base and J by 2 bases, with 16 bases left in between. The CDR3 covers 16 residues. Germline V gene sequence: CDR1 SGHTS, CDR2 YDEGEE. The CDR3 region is CASSLYAGEVTYEQYF. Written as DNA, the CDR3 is TGTGCCAGCAGCTTGTACGCCGGGGAGGTTACCTACGAGCAGTACTTC.

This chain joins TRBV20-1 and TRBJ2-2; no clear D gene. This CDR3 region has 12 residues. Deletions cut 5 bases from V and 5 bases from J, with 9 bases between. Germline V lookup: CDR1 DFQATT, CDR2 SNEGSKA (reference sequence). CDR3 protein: CSAPQVTGELFF. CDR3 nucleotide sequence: TGCAGTGCTCCTCAGGTGACCGGGGAGCTGTTTTTT.

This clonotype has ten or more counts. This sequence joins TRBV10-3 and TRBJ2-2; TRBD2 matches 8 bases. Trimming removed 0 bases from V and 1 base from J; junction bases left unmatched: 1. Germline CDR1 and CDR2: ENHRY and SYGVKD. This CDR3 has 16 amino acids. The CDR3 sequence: CAISESSGGNTGELFF. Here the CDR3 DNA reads TGTGCCATCAGTGAGTCGAGCGGGGGGAACACCGGGGAGCTGTTTTTT.

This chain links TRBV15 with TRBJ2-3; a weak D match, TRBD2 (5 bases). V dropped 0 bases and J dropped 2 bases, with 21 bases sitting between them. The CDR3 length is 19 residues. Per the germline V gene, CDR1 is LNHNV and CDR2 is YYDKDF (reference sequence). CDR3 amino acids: CATSRDRGSQRRSTDTQYF. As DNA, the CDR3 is TGTGCCACCAGCAGAGATCGCGGTAGCCAGCGGAGATCCACAGATACGCAGTATTTT.

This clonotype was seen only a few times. CDR3 sequence reads: CATSREGKGTEAFF. DNA of the CDR3: TGTGCCACCAGCAGAGAGGGGAAGGGCACTGAAGCTTTCTTT. This chain uses TRBV15 with TRBJ1-1; no definite D call. The CDR3 is 14 amino acids. V was trimmed by 0 bases and J by 4 bases, leaving 9 bases between them. CDR1 and CDR2 from the germline V gene are LNHNV and YYDKDF (reference sequence).

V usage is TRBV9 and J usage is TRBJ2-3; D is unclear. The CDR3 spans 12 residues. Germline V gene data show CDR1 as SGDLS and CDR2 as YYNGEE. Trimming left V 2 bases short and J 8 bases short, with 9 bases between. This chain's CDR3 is CASSVGWGTQYF. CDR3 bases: TGTGCCAGCAGCGTTGGTTGGGGTACGCAGTATTTT.

DNA of the CDR3: TGTGCCACCATCAGGCCAGGCACAGATACGCAGTATTTT. Its translation is CATIRPGTDTQYF. The gene calls are TRBV6-6 and TRBJ2-3; D remains ambiguous. Germline V gene lookup returns CDR1 MNHNY and CDR2 SVGAGI (reference sequence). V lost 10 bases and J 1 base, leaving 12 bases between the germline ends. This CDR3 region has 13 residues.

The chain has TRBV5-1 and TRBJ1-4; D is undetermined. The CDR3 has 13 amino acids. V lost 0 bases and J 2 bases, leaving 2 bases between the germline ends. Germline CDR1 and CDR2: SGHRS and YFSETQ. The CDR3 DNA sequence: TGCGCCAGCAGCTTGGTCACTAATGAAAAACTGTTTTTT. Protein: CASSLVTNEKLFF.

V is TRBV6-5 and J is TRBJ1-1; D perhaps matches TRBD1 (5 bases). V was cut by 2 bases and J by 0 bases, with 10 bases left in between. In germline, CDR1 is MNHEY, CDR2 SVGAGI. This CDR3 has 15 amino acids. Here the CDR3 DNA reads TGTGCCAGCAGTTACGGGACGAACATGAACACTGAAGCTTTCTTT. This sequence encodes CASSYGTNMNTEAFF.

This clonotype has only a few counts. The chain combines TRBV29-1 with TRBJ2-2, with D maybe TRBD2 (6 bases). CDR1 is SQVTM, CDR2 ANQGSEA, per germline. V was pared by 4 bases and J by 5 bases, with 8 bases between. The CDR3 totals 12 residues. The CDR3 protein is CSVAGTTGELFF. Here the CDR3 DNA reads TGCAGCGTTGCGGGGACTACCGGGGAGCTGTTTTTT.

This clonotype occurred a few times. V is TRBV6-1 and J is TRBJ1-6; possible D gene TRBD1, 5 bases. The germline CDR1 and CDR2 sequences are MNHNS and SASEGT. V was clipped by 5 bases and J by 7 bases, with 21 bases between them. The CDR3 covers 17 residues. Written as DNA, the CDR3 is TGTGCCAGCAGTAAAGGGACCGCCGGGCCATCAAATTCACCCCTCCACTTT. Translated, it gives CASSKGTAGPSNSPLHF.

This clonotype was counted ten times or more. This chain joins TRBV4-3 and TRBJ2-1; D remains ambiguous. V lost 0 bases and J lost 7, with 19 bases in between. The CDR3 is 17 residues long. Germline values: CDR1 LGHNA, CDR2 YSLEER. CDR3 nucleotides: TGCGCCAGCAGCCAAGATTTCTACTCTCGTTTTTCGAATGAGCAGTTCTTC. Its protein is CASSQDFYSRFSNEQFF.

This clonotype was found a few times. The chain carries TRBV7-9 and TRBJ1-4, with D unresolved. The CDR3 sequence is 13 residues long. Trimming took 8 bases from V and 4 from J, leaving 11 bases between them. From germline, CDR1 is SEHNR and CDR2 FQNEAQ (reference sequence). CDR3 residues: CASSQQNNEKLFF. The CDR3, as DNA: TGTGCCAGCTCACAGCAAAATAATGAAAAACTGTTTTTT.

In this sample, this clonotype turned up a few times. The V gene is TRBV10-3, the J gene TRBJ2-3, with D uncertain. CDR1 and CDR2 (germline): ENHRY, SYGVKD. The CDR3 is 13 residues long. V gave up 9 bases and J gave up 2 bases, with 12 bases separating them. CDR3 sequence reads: CAIKEQTTDTQYF. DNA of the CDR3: TGTGCCATAAAAGAACAGACCACAGATACGCAGTATTTT.

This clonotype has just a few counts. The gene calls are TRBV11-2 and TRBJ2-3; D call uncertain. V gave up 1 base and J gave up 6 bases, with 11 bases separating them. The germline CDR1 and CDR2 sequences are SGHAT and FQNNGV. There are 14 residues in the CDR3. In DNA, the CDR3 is TGTGCCAGCAGCTTAGTCGCTAAAAGGGATACGCAGTATTTT. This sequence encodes CASSLVAKRDTQYF. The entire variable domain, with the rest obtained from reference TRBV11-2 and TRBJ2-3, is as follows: EAGVAQSPRYKIIEKRQSVAFWCNPISGHATLYWYQQILGQGPKLLIQFQNNGVVDDSQLPKDRFSAERLKGVDSTLKIQPAKLEDSAVYLCASSLVAKRDTQYFGPGTRLTVL.

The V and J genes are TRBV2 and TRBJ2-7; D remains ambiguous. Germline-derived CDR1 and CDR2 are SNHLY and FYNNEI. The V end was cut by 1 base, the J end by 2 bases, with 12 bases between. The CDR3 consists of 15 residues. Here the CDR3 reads CASSEDLIRTYEQYF. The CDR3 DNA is TGTGCCAGCAGTGAAGATCTGATACGAACCTACGAGCAGTACTTC.

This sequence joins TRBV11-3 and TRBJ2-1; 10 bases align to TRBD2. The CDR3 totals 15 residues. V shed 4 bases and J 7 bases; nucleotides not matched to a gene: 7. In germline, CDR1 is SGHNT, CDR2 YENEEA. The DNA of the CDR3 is TGTGCCAGCAGCTCCGGGACTAGCGCATTAAATGAGCAGTTCTTC. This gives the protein CASSSGTSALNEQFF.